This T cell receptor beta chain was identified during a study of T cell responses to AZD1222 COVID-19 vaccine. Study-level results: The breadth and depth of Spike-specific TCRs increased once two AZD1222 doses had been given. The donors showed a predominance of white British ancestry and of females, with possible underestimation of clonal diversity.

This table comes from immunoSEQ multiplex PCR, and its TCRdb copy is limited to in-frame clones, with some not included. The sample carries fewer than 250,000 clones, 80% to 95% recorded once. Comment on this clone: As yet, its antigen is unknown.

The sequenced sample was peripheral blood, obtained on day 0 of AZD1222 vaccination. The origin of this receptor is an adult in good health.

The DNA of the CDR3 is TGTGCCAGCAGGACACAGGCGTACACTGAAGCTTTCTTT. It specifies CASRTQAYTEAFF. This rearrangement joins TRBV27 to TRBJ1-1; D might be TRBD1 (5 bases). V dropped 6 bases and J dropped 3 bases, with 11 bases sitting between them. The CDR3 is 13 residues long. Germline CDR1 MNHEY, CDR2 SMNVEV (reference sequence).